The clone carrying this T cell receptor (beta chain) came up a few times. Its cognate antigen is unknown. The CDR3 totals 15 residues. The germline V gene has CDR1 SGDLS and CDR2 YYNGEE. V was pared by 4 bases and J by 7 bases, with 15 bases between. The data derive from a study of T cells in Graves' hyperthyroidism and ophthalmopathy. Regarding the study as a whole: Most clonotypes expanded in the thyroid (above 0.001) were also present in blood.

Template material for amplifying TCR beta CDR3 regions consisted of RNA transcripts. Researchers ran a first-round RT-PCR on the TCR CDR3 using the HTBI primer set. TCRdb redid the calling of the multiplex PCR reads with MiXCR, one entry per CDR3 protein. The data contain fewer than 350,000 distinct CDR3 sequences, over 15% of them singletons. This TCR derives from a woman between 45 and 65 years old with Graves' hyperthyroidism. Sequenced: blood. The chain is built from TRBV9 and TRBJ1-6; D is ambiguous. In DNA, the CDR3 is TGTGCCAGCAGCCCCCGTGGGTCCCCGAATTCACCCCTCCACTTT. As protein: CASSPRGSPNSPLHF.